This T cell receptor beta chain emerged from a study of cytomegalovirus exposure and HLA in healthy donors. Study summary: Across 350 to 500 genotyped donors, about 86% landed in the Caucasian-associated ancestry cluster. Study-level findings and limits: Most CMV-associated TCR beta chains were later found to appear HLA-restricted.

This clone came up once. Its specificity is unknown. PCR amplification relied on 60 Vbeta primers (plus 13 Jbeta primers). Profiling relied on immunoSEQ multiplex PCR, and the TCRdb table lists in-frame clones only, not all of them. In the table there are 100,000 or so clones, 60% to 85% of which are singletons. Trimming took 4 bases from V and 4 from J; bases not matched to a gene: 7. Germline V gene sequence: CDR1 MRHNA, CDR2 SNTAGT. The CDR3 has 15 amino acids. The receptor was derived from a male donor in good health and CMV-seronegative. The V and J genes are TRBV6-4 and TRBJ2-3; 8 bases agree with TRBD2. The sample comprised PBMCs. For the CDR3, the DNA is TGTGCCAGCAGTGGGACGGGAGGGCCGGCAGATACGCAGTATTTT. This sequence encodes CASSGTGGPADTQYF.